The 2 T cell receptor beta chains below all came from one sample that was sequenced in a study of immune evolution from preneoplasia to lung adenocarcinoma. Profiled with immunoSEQ multiplex PCR; TCRdb holds only in-frame clones, not every one. Of some 6,100 clones listed, approximately 84% are singletons. Material: FFPE lung adenocarcinoma in situ tissue. Receptors were obtained from a donor at least 70 years old with lung adenocarcinoma.

The chain joins TRBV5-1 to TRBJ2-1, with 9 bases aligning to TRBD1. This CDR3 is built from 15 residues. The germline V gene has CDR1 SGHRS and CDR2 YFSETQ. V shed 6 bases, J shed 3 bases, and the junction held 7 bases outside the gene matches. Written as DNA, the CDR3 is TGCGCCAGCACCCAGGGACAGGGCTTCTACAATGAGCAGTTCTTC. Translated, it gives CASTQGQGFYNEQFF.

This chain links TRBV5-1 with TRBJ2-3, with unresolved D. The CDR3 has 15 residues. The germline V gene has CDR1 SGHRS and CDR2 YFSETQ. V lost 4 bases to trimming and J lost 0 bases, with 12 bases between them. The CDR3 DNA reads as TGCGCCAGCAGCCTTCAGGATTCTAGCACAGATACGCAGTATTTT. Translating it yields CASSLQDSSTDTQYF.